The TCR beta chain under discussion was sequenced for a study of synovial regulatory T cells in juvenile arthritis. This CDR3 region has 14 residues. The DNA is unrecorded. Germline CDR1 and CDR2: MNHNS and SASEGT. Sequencing was performed with immunoSEQ multiplex PCR; in TCRdb, only in-frame clones are kept and a portion is missing. The clone table shows 7,500 to 10,000 clones, with the ten largest holding around 1%. The origin of this receptor is a donor under 30 with juvenile idiopathic arthritis. This chain joins TRBV6-1 and TRBJ1-2; TCRdb gives TRBD1 as the D gene, but with no DNA this cannot be confirmed. The sequencing sample was made of Treg cells from blood. Subset given: remaining (HLA-DR-negative) circulating blood Treg cells. CDR3 in amino acids: CASSRTGHNYGYTF.